The 4 T cell receptor beta chains below come from one sample, sequenced in a study of monozygotic twins with cystic fibrosis. Repertoires were generated with immunoSEQ multiplex PCR, while TCRdb's copy carries only in-frame clones and drops some. Of about 20,000 clones in the sample, nearly 98% were seen once. Sequenced sample: blood. The receptors derive from a woman younger than 45 with cystic fibrosis.

The chain employs TRBV5-4 and TRBJ1-1, with D maybe TRBD1 (5 bases). The V and J ends lost 2 bases and 7 bases respectively, with 18 bases between them. CDR1 and CDR2 (germline): SGHNT, YYREEE (reference sequence). The CDR3 runs 15 residues. The CDR3 spells CASSFYSGSKGEAFF. The CDR3, as DNA: TGTGCCAGCAGCTTTTACTCAGGGTCCAAGGGTGAAGCTTTCTTT.

The V and J genes are TRBV10-2 and TRBJ2-2; D is undetermined. Between the trimmed V and J ends, which lost 5 bases and 1 base, there was a span of 17 bases. CDR3 length equals 17 residues. Germline CDR1 reads WSHSY; CDR2 reads SAAADI. For the CDR3, the DNA is TGCGCCAGCAGTTTGTCCTCCCGGACGGGGAACACCGGGGAGCTGTTTTTT. Translated, it gives CASSLSSRTGNTGELFF.

The genes are TRBV6-6 and TRBJ2-2; D gene uncertain. Trimming took 5 bases from V and 2 from J, leaving 12 bases between them. Germline assignment: CDR1 MNHNY and CDR2 SVGAGI (reference sequence). The CDR3 is made up of 15 amino acids. The CDR3 sequence: CASSPQSRNTGELFF. CDR3 DNA sequence: TGTGCCAGCAGTCCACAGAGCCGAAACACCGGGGAGCTGTTTTTT.

The chain is built from TRBV7-2 and TRBJ1-1, with D maybe TRBD1 (6 bases). Per the germline V gene, CDR1 is SGHTA and CDR2 is FQGNSA. This CDR3 spans 14 amino acids. V lost 7 bases to trimming and J lost 0 bases, with 12 bases between them. The CDR3 nucleotides are TGTGCCAGCACCCGAGGACAGTTGAACACTGAAGCTTTCTTT. Amino acid sequence: CASTRGQLNTEAFF.